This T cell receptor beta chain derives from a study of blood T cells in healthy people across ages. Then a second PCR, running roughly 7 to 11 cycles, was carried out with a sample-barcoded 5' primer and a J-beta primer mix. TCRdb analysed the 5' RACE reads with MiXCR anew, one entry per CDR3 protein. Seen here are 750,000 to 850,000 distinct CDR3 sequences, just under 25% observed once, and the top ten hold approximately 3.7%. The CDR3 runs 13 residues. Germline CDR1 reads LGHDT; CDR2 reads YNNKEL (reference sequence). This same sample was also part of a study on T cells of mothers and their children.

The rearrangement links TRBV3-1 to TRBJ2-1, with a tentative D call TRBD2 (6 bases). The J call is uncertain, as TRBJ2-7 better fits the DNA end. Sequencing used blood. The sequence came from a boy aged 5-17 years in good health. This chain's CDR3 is CASRAGTSYEQYF. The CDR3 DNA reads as TGTGCCAGCAGAGCTGGGACTTCGTACGAGCAGTACTTC.